This T cell receptor beta chain originates from a study of identifying expanded T cells in peripheral blood. Broader study findings: Two-week clone count variance significantly increased as total template count grew. Over about two and four weeks, about 15 and 19 clones changed, versus 1.2 between replicates.

No infections or other immune events were documented during collection. This clone was seen more than once but under ten times. Its antigen is unknown. V was shortened by 2 bases and J by 4 bases, with 3 bases between the two germline ends. The CDR3 runs to 11 residues. Germline V gene data show CDR1 as MDHEN and CDR2 as SYDVKM. Sequencing used immunoSEQ multiplex PCR; TCRdb keeps in-frame clones, though not all of them. The data show some 75,000 clones, roughly nine tenths seen once. The chain uses TRBV28 and TRBJ2-7, with unresolved D. Sequencing was performed on blood. This clonotype was sampled from a person aged 18-69 years in good health. The CDR3 DNA is TGTGCCAGCAGTTTAAAGTACGAGCAGTACTTC. It is translated as CASSLKYEQYF.